This is a list of T cell receptor beta chains from one sample in a study of cytomegalovirus exposure and HLA in healthy donors. Libraries were prepared by immunoSEQ multiplex PCR; TCRdb keeps only in-frame clonotypes and omits some of them. Counted here are roughly 290,000 clones, 70% to 90% occurring once; the ten biggest clones make up approximately 2%. The sequencing sample was made of PBMCs. The origin of the receptors is a young woman in good health and CMV-seronegative. The CDR3 runs from the conserved cysteine through the conserved F or W. The D gene is left open where the match is weak. Clone size is stated in some rows and not others, as once, few, many or a class when expanded.

V gene	clone size	J gene	D gene	CDR3 protein	CDR3 DNA
TRBV4-1	.	TRBJ2-3	TRBD1	CASSQSVVVGTGSWGADTQYF	TGCGCCAGCAGCCAATCTGTAGTGGTGGGGACAGGTTCGTGGGGCGCAGATACGCAGTATTTT
TRBV5-1	.	TRBJ1-3	.	CASSLDSGSSGNTIYF	TGCGCCAGCAGCTTGGATTCAGGGTCCTCTGGAAACACCATATATTTT
TRBV7-9	once	TRBJ2-7	TRBD2	CSSSWGLAVYEQYF	TGTTCCAGCAGCTGGGGACTAGCAGTTTACGAGCAGTACTTC
TRBV5-1	.	TRBJ1-2	.	CASSRETARGYGYTF	TGCGCCAGCAGTAGGGAGACCGCCAGGGGCTATGGCTACACCTTC
TRBV30	.	TRBJ1-1	.	CAWSRGERTEAFF	TGTGCCTGGAGCCGGGGGGAAAGGACTGAAGCTTTCTTT
TRBV6-1	few	TRBJ2-7	TRBD1	CASSSQRTGSYEQYF	TGTGCCAGCAGTTCACAGAGGACAGGATCCTACGAGCAGTACTTC
TRBV29-1	.	TRBJ1-2	.	CSVGGLGDSNYGYTF	TGCAGCGTTGGGGGGCTCGGAGACTCTAACTATGGCTACACCTTC
TRBV4-1	.	TRBJ1-5	.	CASSQTKGQYSNQPQHF	TGCGCCAGCAGCCAAACAAAGGGACAATATAGCAATCAGCCCCAGCATTTT
TRBV11-2	.	TRBJ1-1	.	CASSLESLTEAFF	TGTGCCAGCAGCTTAGAAAGCCTCACTGAAGCTTTCTTT
TRBV29-1	.	TRBJ1-2	.	CSAHNLGGYGYTF	TGCAGCGCACACAACCTTGGGGGGTATGGCTACACCTTC
TRBV9	.	TRBJ2-3	TRBD2	CASSGWTSGGITDTQYF	TGTGCCAGCAGCGGGTGGACTAGCGGGGGGATCACAGATACGCAGTATTTT
TRBV19	.	TRBJ2-1	.	CASSTDSSSYNEQFF	TGTGCCAGTAGTACGGACTCCAGCTCCTACAATGAGCAGTTCTTC
TRBV30	.	TRBJ1-5	.	CAWRTGNLPNQPQHF	TGTGCCTGGAGGACCGGGAACCTACCAAATCAGCCCCAGCATTTT
TRBV29-1	.	TRBJ2-3	TRBD2	CSVEQFTGASGGTDTQYF	TGCAGCGTTGAACAATTTACTGGGGCTAGCGGGGGCACAGATACGCAGTATTTT
TRBV5-4	.	TRBJ1-1	TRBD1	CASSWGTVTEAFF	TGTGCCAGCAGCTGGGGGACAGTCACTGAAGCTTTCTTT
TRBV12-5	.	TRBJ2-5	.	CASGPSRETQYF	TGTGCTAGTGGTCCCTCCCGGGAGACCCAGTACTTC
TRBV12-5	once	TRBJ1-4	.	CASGLVLGSPGGKLFF	TGTGCTAGTGGTTTGGTACTAGGGTCGCCAGGTGGAAAACTGTTTTTT
TRBV9	.	TRBJ2-3	TRBD1	CASSAKGAQTDTQYF	TGTGCCAGCAGCGCAAAGGGGGCTCAGACAGATACGCAGTATTTT
TRBV6-5	.	TRBJ1-3	TRBD1	CASRTGQGGNAIYF	TGTGCCAGCAGGACCGGACAGGGAGGAAACGCCATATATTTT
TRBV29-1	.	TRBJ2-7	.	CSVLGSYEQYF	TGCAGCGTTCTGGGGAGTTACGAGCAGTACTTC
TRBV27	.	TRBJ1-6	.	CASSLSGGLGFSYNSPLHF	TGTGCCAGCAGTTTATCGGGGGGGTTGGGTTTTTCCTATAATTCACCCCTCCACTTT
TRBV21-1	.	TRBJ2-7	.	CASSSRDFSYEQYF	TGTGCCAGCAGCTCCCGGGACTTCTCCTACGAGCAGTACTTC
TRBV19	.	TRBJ2-1	.	CASSPPGDRNNEQFF	TGTGCCAGCTCACCCCCGGGGGACAGAAACAATGAGCAGTTCTTC